This T cell receptor (beta chain) was identified during a study of a mutant IDH1 vaccine in newly diagnosed glioma. Across the study: In some groups vaccination began 4-6 weeks post-radiotherapy; others received it with temozolomide. Visit V13 took place at week 47, and visit V12 happened at week 35. Earlier treatment was radiotherapy, temozolomide, or both, with most getting both.

The CDR3 sequence is 17 residues long. The V gene lost 4 bases and the J gene lost 1 base, with 19 bases spanning the gap. CDR1 is LGHNA and CDR2 is YNFKEQ in the germline V gene. The assay was immunoSEQ multiplex PCR, and TCRdb's table has in-frame clones only and misses some. The sample contains around 53,000 clones, about 81% of which appear only once. Sample time point: week 47, end of study. Vaccination used 300 ug of mutant IDH1 20-mer peptide per dose, with topical imiquimod. A note on this clone: Antigen specificity is unknown.

The sequenced sample was PBMCs, obtained from a glioma patient whose treatment included an IDH1 peptide vaccine. V and J are TRBV4-2 and TRBJ1-1, with D possibly matching TRBD1 (6 bases). The clonotype was recovered from a woman aged 30 to 39 with glioma. Some clones in this sample may be carry-over from other donors' samples. CDR3 region: CASSPTLDGTQNTEAFF. In DNA form, the CDR3 reads TGTGCCAGCAGCCCTACCCTCGACGGGACACAGAACACTGAAGCTTTCTTT.